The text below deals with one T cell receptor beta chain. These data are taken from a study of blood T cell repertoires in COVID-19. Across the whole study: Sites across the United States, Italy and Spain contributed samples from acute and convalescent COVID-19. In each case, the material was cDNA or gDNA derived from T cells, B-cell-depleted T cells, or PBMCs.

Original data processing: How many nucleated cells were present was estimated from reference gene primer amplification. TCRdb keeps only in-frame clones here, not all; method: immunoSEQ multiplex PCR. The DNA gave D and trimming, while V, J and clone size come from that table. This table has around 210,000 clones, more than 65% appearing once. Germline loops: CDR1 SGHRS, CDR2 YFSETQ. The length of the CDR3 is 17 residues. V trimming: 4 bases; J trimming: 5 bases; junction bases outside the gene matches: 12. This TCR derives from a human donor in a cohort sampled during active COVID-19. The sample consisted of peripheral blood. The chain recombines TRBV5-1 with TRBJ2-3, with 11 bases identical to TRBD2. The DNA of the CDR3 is TGCGCCAGCAGCGGCGGGACTAGCGGTTACACCGGAGATACGCAGTATTTT. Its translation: CASSGGTSGYTGDTQYF. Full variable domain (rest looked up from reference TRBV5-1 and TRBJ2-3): KAGVTQTPRYLIKTRGQQVTLSCSPISGHRSVSWYQQTPGQGLQFLFEYFSETQRNKGNFPGRFSGRQFSNSRSEMNVSTLELGDSALYLCASSGGTSGYTGDTQYFGPGTRLTVL.